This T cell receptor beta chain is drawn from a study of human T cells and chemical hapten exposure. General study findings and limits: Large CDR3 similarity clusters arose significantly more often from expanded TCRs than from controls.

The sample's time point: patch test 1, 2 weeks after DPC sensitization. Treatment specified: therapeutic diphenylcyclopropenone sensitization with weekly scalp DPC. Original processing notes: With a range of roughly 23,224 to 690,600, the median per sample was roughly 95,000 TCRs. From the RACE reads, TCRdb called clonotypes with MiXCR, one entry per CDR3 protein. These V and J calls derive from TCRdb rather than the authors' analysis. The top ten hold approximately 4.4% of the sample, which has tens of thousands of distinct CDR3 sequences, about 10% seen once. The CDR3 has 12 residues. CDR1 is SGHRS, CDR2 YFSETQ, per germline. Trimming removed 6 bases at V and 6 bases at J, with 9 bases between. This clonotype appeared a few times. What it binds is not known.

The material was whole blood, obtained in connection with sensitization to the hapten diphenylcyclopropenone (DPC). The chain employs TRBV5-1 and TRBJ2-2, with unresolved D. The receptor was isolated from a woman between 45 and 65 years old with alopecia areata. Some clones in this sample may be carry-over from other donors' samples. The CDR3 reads CASTLGAGELFF. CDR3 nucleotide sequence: TGCGCCAGCACCCTTGGTGCCGGGGAGCTGTTTTTT.